The T cell receptor beta chain described here comes from a study of PD-L1 blockade in urothelial cancer. The study's findings and limits: Better survival was forecast by a pretreatment blood TCR clonality below the median.

TCRdb's copy holds only in-frame clones and misses some; the assay was immunoSEQ multiplex PCR. The sample holds about 29,000 clones, 80% to 90% seen once. Germline V CDR1 and CDR2: GTSNPN, SVGIG (reference sequence). J was trimmed by 5 bases and V by 5 bases; bases with no gene match: 5. There are 13 residues in the CDR3. As for this clone: Its antigen is as yet unknown.

V gene TRBV30 combines with J gene TRBJ1-4; 7 nucleotides line up with TRBD1. The starting material was PBMCs, obtained around atezolizumab (anti-PD-L1) treatment. The origin of this receptor is a man aged 50 or older with urothelial cancer. CDR3 protein: CAWGDRTNEKLFF. Here the CDR3 DNA reads TGTGCCTGGGGGGACAGAACAAATGAAAAACTGTTTTTT.